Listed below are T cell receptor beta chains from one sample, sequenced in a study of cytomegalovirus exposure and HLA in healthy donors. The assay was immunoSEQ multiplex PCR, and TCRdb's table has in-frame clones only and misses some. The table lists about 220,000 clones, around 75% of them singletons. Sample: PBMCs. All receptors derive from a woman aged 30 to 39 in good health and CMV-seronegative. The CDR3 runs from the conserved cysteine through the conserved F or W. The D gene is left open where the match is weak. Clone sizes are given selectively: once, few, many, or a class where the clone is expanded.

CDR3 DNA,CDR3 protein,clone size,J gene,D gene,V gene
TGTGCCAGCAGTGCTCCCTTCACAGATACGCAGTATTTT,CASSAPFTDTQYF,-,TRBJ2-3,-,TRBV2
TGTGCCAGCTCACCGGTAGGGTCTGCGGGTGAAAAACTGTTTTTT,CASSPVGSAGEKLFF,-,TRBJ1-4,-,TRBV18
TGTGCCAGCAGCCCCCAGGGGTTGAGCAATCAGCCCCAGCATTTT,CASSPQGLSNQPQHF,-,TRBJ1-5,-,TRBV6-1
TGTGCCAGCAGCTTTGGACTAGTAATGAGGCAAGAGACCCAGTACTTC,CASSFGLVMRQETQYF,-,TRBJ2-5,TRBD2,TRBV11-3
TGTGCCAGCAGTTACTCCCAGGGAGGGACCGGGGAGCTGTTTTTT,CASSYSQGGTGELFF,few,TRBJ2-2,TRBD2,TRBV6-5
TGTGCCAGCAGTGAACCCGAGGGTGTCACTGAAGCTTTCTTT,CASSEPEGVTEAFF,-,TRBJ1-1,-,TRBV25-1
TGTGCCAGCAGCACACTAGCGGGACCAGTGGGTAATGAGCAGTTCTTC,CASSTLAGPVGNEQFF,-,TRBJ2-1,TRBD2,TRBV7-6
TGTGCCAGCAGTTACCTGACAGGGGTAGGCCATGAGCAGTTCTTC,CASSYLTGVGHEQFF,-,TRBJ2-1,TRBD1,TRBV27
TGTGCTAGCAGCTTAGAACTAGCGGCCAACAATGAGCAGTTCTTC,CASSLELAANNEQFF,-,TRBJ2-1,TRBD2,TRBV7-7
TGTGCCAGCAGCGCAACTAGCGGGAGGAGGGGCGGGGAGCTGTTTTTT,CASSATSGRRGGELFF,-,TRBJ2-2,TRBD2,TRBV5-4
TGTGCCTGGAGTTGGGGCGCGGGAGAGGCTTTCTTT,CAWSWGAGEAFF,-,TRBJ1-1,-,TRBV30
TGTGCCAGCAGTGAAGGCCAGGGGGTCTCTGCCCTCCACTTT,CASSEGQGVSALHF,-,TRBJ1-6,TRBD1,TRBV6-1
TGCGCCAGCAGCCCCTATGAAACCCCCTACGAGCAGTACTTC,CASSPYETPYEQYF,few,TRBJ2-7,-,TRBV5-1
TGTGCCAGCAGCCGGGACAGGGGGCTGGAGCAGTACTTC,CASSRDRGLEQYF,-,TRBJ2-5,TRBD1,TRBV14
TGTGCCAGTTCCAAGGGGGTGGAAATGAACACTGAAGCTTTCTTT,CASSKGVEMNTEAFF,once,TRBJ1-1,-,TRBV6-1
TGTGCCAGCAGCGTAGCGGGGACCGGGGAGCTGTTTTTT,CASSVAGTGELFF,-,TRBJ2-2,-,TRBV9
TGTGCTAGCAGCCTGGCGGGGAGGCCCGGGGAGCTGTTTTTT,CASSLAGRPGELFF,-,TRBJ2-2,-,TRBV7-7
TGTGCCAGCAGCCGGGGGCGGGGGGTTCAGACAGATACGCAGTATTTT,CASSRGRGVQTDTQYF,-,TRBJ2-3,TRBD2,TRBV5-8
TGTGCCAGCAGCTTACCGGGCACAGGGGAATGGGGTCGTGAAGCTTTCTTT,CASSLPGTGEWGREAFF,-,TRBJ1-1,TRBD1,TRBV7-9
TGTGCATCCGGGACAGGGGGCCCCCGCTCTGGGGCCAACGTCCTGACTTTC,CASGTGGPRSGANVLTF,-,TRBJ2-6,TRBD1,TRBV30
TGTTCCAGCAGCCGAGGGGGCCAGGGTGGTGAAAAACTGTTTTTT,CSSSRGGQGGEKLFF,-,TRBJ1-4,TRBD1,TRBV7-9
TGTGCCAGCAGCTCCACAGGGGATAGCAATCAGCCCCAGCATTTT,CASSSTGDSNQPQHF,-,TRBJ1-5,TRBD1,TRBV5-6
TGTGCCAGCAGCTCGACAGGGGGCGCAAAGACCCAGTACTTC,CASSSTGGAKTQYF,-,TRBJ2-5,TRBD1,TRBV7-3
TGTGCCAGCAGCTTAGACGGCGGGAGTTACTACGAGCAGTACTTC,CASSLDGGSYYEQYF,-,TRBJ2-7,TRBD2,TRBV7-9
TGTGCCAGCAGCTTTGACCGCGGGGGGAACACTGAAGCTTTCTTT,CASSFDRGGNTEAFF,-,TRBJ1-1,-,TRBV7-9
TGTGCCAGCAGCTTAATGGACTCCAGAGGGGAGCTGTTTTTT,CASSLMDSRGELFF,-,TRBJ2-2,-,TRBV7-3
TGTGCCAGCAGCCCACGGGACTCCGGGCTCGCCAACTATGGCTACACCTTC,CASSPRDSGLANYGYTF,-,TRBJ1-2,-,TRBV7-9
TGTGCCATCAGCCCCCCCCCTCGCGGGGGGAGACACCAAGAGACCCAGTACTTC,CAISPPPRGGRHQETQYF,-,TRBJ2-5,TRBD2,TRBV13
TGTGCCAGCAGCTTACAGGGGGATGAAAAACTGTTTTTT,CASSLQGDEKLFF,once,TRBJ1-4,TRBD1,TRBV13